One sample yielded the 23 T cell receptor beta chains listed below, sequenced in a study of T cells after yellow fever vaccination. TCRdb passed the 5' RACE reads through MiXCR, listing each CDR3 protein once. The table has about 360,000 distinct CDR3 sequences, 6.2% seen once; the top ten hold 15%. The material sequenced was PBMCs, taken 5 days after the yellow fever booster vaccination. These receptors were obtained from a man aged 25 to 45 who received the YFV17D yellow fever vaccine.

This clonotype was seen repeatedly, ten times or more. The V call is TRBV7-2, the J call TRBJ1-3; 11 bases are a match to TRBD1. The CDR3 has 16 amino acids. J gave up 5 bases and V 5 bases, and 8 bases lay outside the gene matches. Germline V lookup: CDR1 SGHTA, CDR2 FQGNSA. CDR3 region: CASSAVGTGGRNTIYF. The CDR3 coding sequence is TGTGCCAGCAGCGCGGTTGGGACAGGGGGGAGAAACACCATATATTTT.

This clonotype was detected a few times. The chain combines TRBV20-1 with TRBJ2-1, with D unresolved. Trimming shortened V by 6 bases and J by 3 bases, and 15 bases separated the two germline ends. This CDR3 is built from 14 residues. CDR1 DFQATT and CDR2 SNEGSKA come from the germline V gene (reference sequence). This CDR3 reads CSARNWLGYNEQFF. In DNA, the CDR3 is TGCAGTGCCCGGAACTGGCTTGGCTACAATGAGCAGTTCTTC.

This clonotype was seen a few times. The chain carries TRBV29-1 and TRBJ1-5, with D possibly matching TRBD1 (6 bases). Trimming pared 8 bases from V and 3 bases from J, leaving 14 bases between. The germline gives CDR1 SQVTM, CDR2 ANQGSEA. This CDR3 region has 13 residues. CDR3 sequence reads: CSISGGHNQPQHF. DNA of the CDR3: TGCAGCATCTCCGGGGGCCACAATCAGCCCCAGCATTTT.

The chain joins TRBV30 to TRBJ1-1; no definite D call. The CDR3 loop spans 11 amino acids. The V gene lost 8 bases and the J gene lost 1 base, with 8 bases spanning the gap. Germline CDR1 GTSNPN, CDR2 SVGIG (reference sequence). The CDR3 is CAQWGNTEAFF. CDR3 nucleotides: TGTGCCCAGTGGGGGAACACTGAAGCTTTCTTT.

This clonotype was seen only a few times. J is TRBJ2-4 and V is TRBV29-1; a weak D match, TRBD1 (5 bases). V lost 5 bases and J 7 bases, leaving 15 bases between the germline ends. Germline V lookup: CDR1 SQVTM, CDR2 ANQGSEA. This CDR3 has 13 residues. In DNA form, the CDR3 reads TGCAGCGTTAGGTACAGGTCAGGGAACATTCAGTACTTC. It codes for CSVRYRSGNIQYF.

The V call is TRBV5-4, the J call TRBJ2-2; tentatively, D is TRBD2 (5 bases). Germline V gene sequence: CDR1 SGHNT, CDR2 YYREEE (reference sequence). The CDR3 contains 14 residues. V gave up 3 bases and J gave up 5 bases, with 11 bases separating them. In nucleotides, the CDR3 is TGTGCCAGCAGCTCGGACTTCCCAACCGGGGAGCTGTTTTTT. It yields the protein CASSSDFPTGELFF.

This clonotype turned up a few times. The chain carries TRBV15 and TRBJ2-1, with 7 bases matching TRBD2. The CDR3 extends over 15 amino acids. Trimming cost V 4 bases and J 2 bases; bases outside gene matches: 5. Germline CDR1 LNHNV, CDR2 YYDKDF (reference sequence). The CDR3 sequence: CATSNVAGTYNEQFF. DNA for the CDR3: TGTGCCACCAGCAACGTAGCGGGCACCTACAATGAGCAGTTCTTC.

This chain connects TRBV18 to TRBJ1-1; D gene uncertain. CDR1 is KGHSH, CDR2 LQKENI, per germline. The CDR3 spans 14 residues. V dropped 3 bases and J dropped 1 base, with 9 bases sitting between them. For the CDR3, the DNA is TGTGCCAGCTCACCGGGCCGATCGAACACTGAAGCTTTCTTT. It is translated as CASSPGRSNTEAFF.

The chain combines TRBV7-2 with TRBJ2-3; 7 nucleotides match TRBD2. J was trimmed by 5 bases and V by 1 base; bases with no gene match: 3. This CDR3 spans 14 amino acids. Germline loops: CDR1 SGHTA, CDR2 FQGNSA. The CDR3 DNA is TGTGCCAGCAGCTTAGATGCGGGGGTAGATACGCAGTATTTT. Its translation: CASSLDAGVDTQYF.

This clonotype has more than one count but fewer than ten. The CDR3 sequence is CASSFGTGIYNEQFF. CDR3 DNA sequence: TGTGCCAGCAGTTTTGGGACAGGGATCTACAATGAGCAGTTCTTC. The chain employs TRBV27 and TRBJ2-1, with 9 bases lining up with TRBD1. This CDR3 comprises 15 residues. Germline V gives CDR1 MNHEY, CDR2 SMNVEV (reference sequence). Losses at the gene ends were 3 bases for V and 3 bases for J; bases not matched to a gene: 3.

J is TRBJ2-2 and V is TRBV11-3, with TRBD2 identical over 10 bases. The germline V gene has CDR1 SGHNT and CDR2 YENEEA. With V trimmed by 6 bases and J by 1 base, 5 bases remained unmatched. The CDR3 is 16 residues long. Written as DNA, the CDR3 is TGTGCCAGCAGTTTTCCTAGCGGGAGGAACACCGGGGAGCTGTTTTTT. It encodes CASSFPSGRNTGELFF.

Many counts were recorded for this clonotype. The V gene is TRBV7-2, the J gene TRBJ2-1; D gene ambiguous. Germline CDR1 reads SGHTA; CDR2 reads FQGNSA. Between the trimmed V and J ends, which lost 1 base and 5 bases, there was a span of 6 bases. The CDR3 has 13 residues. The CDR3 sequence is CASSLGINNEQFF. The DNA for the CDR3 is TGTGCCAGCAGCTTAGGGATAAACAATGAGCAGTTCTTC.

This clonotype was detected ten times or more. The chain is built from TRBV7-2 and TRBJ1-5; no clear D gene. Between the trimmed V and J ends, which lost 5 bases and 6 bases, there was a span of 23 bases. The CDR3 has 17 amino acids. Per the germline V gene, CDR1 is SGHTA and CDR2 is FQGNSA. The CDR3 loop is CASSPLAGSSRGQPQHF. DNA of the CDR3: TGTGCCAGCAGCCCGCTAGCCGGGTCCTCTCGGGGTCAGCCCCAGCATTTT.

A few counts support this clonotype. The chain links TRBV6-2 or TRBV6-3 to TRBJ1-6; 8 bases are a match to TRBD1. V lost 6 bases, J lost 5 bases, and 9 bases stayed unmatched. The CDR3 is 16 amino acids. CDR1 is MNHEY, CDR2 SVGEGT, per germline. Written as DNA, the CDR3 is TGTGCCAGCAGACGACAGGGGCGAGAGGATAATTCACCCCTCCACTTT. It codes for CASRRQGREDNSPLHF.

This clonotype was seen ten or more times. The rearrangement links TRBV4-3 to TRBJ1-5; a possible D gene is TRBD1 (6 bases). V lost 1 base and J 7 bases, leaving 14 bases between the germline ends. CDR3 size: 15 residues. Looked up from germline, CDR1 is LGHNA and CDR2 is YSLEER. The CDR3 is CASSQGIGGGQPQHF. CDR3 coding DNA: TGCGCCAGCAGCCAAGGAATTGGGGGCGGACAGCCCCAGCATTTT.

This clonotype was counted only a few times. V and J are TRBV15 and TRBJ2-2, with D unresolved. The germline V and J ends were trimmed by 3 bases and 3 bases, with 17 bases remaining between them. CDR3 length: 17 residues. The germline V gene encodes CDR1 LNHNV and CDR2 YYDKDF (reference sequence). The CDR3 region is CATSRPGLPWDTGELFF. The CDR3 DNA sequence: TGTGCCACCAGCAGGCCGGGCCTACCCTGGGACACCGGGGAGCTGTTTTTT.

The gene calls are TRBV4-2 and TRBJ2-3, with 9 bases matching TRBD1. CDR3 size: 15 residues. Trimming removed 5 bases from V and 1 base from J; junction bases left unmatched: 4. Germline CDR1 LGHNA, CDR2 YNFKEQ. The CDR3 protein is CASSARTGGTDTQYF. The DNA for the CDR3 is TGTGCCAGCAGCGCCCGGACAGGGGGCACAGATACGCAGTATTTT.

This sequence joins TRBV6-2 or TRBV6-3 and TRBJ2-1; 7 nucleotides agree with TRBD2. In germline, CDR1 is MNHEY, CDR2 SVGEGT. The ends lost 6 bases at V and 7 bases at J; junction bases unmatched: 6. The CDR3 runs to 13 residues. CDR3: CASSMVGRNEQFF. The CDR3 nucleotides are TGTGCCAGCAGCATGGTCGGGAGGAATGAGCAGTTCTTC.

The gene calls are TRBV30 and TRBJ1-1; no firm D call. This CDR3 contains 14 residues. V was trimmed by 3 bases and J by 0 bases, leaving 11 bases between them. From germline, CDR1 is GTSNPN and CDR2 SVGIG (reference sequence). The CDR3 protein is CAWRISGMNTEAFF. The CDR3 DNA reads TGTGCCTGGAGAATCAGCGGAATGAACACTGAAGCTTTCTTT.

The chain couples TRBV20-1 to TRBJ1-2; D not resolved. This CDR3 is 11 amino acids long. The V and J ends lost 5 bases and 7 bases respectively, with 11 bases between them. Germline values: CDR1 DFQATT, CDR2 SNEGSKA (reference sequence). The CDR3 nucleotides read TGCAGTGCTGGAGGGCAAGGTGGCTACACCTTC. As protein: CSAGGQGGYTF.

In its sample, this clonotype was seen a few times. V usage is TRBV7-6 and J usage is TRBJ2-5; D not certain. Trimming cost V 5 bases and J 2 bases, with 9 bases left between them. The CDR3 extends over 13 amino acids. CDR1 is SGHVS, CDR2 FNYEAQ, per germline. The CDR3 here is CASSPAPQETQYF. CDR3 DNA: TGTGCCAGCAGCCCAGCTCCGCAAGAGACCCAGTACTTC.

The V gene is TRBV30, the J gene TRBJ1-2; D is uncertain. V lost 1 base, J lost 5 bases, and 8 bases lay in between. The CDR3 consists of 12 residues. CDR1 is GTSNPN and CDR2 is SVGIG in the germline V gene (reference sequence). The CDR3: CAWSERRYGYTF. As DNA, the CDR3 is TGTGCCTGGAGTGAAAGGCGATATGGCTACACCTTC.

The genes are TRBV5-6 and TRBJ2-7; TRBD2 aligns across 11 bases. The germline V gene has CDR1 SGHDT and CDR2 YYEEEE. The CDR3 has 14 residues. Trimming cost V 6 bases and J 3 bases; bases outside gene matches: 5. The CDR3: CASKLAGELYEQYF. CDR3 sequence (DNA): TGTGCCAGCAAACTAGCGGGAGAACTCTACGAGCAGTACTTC.